This T cell receptor beta chain was identified during a study of blood T cell repertoires in COVID-19. Between the trimmed V and J ends, which lost 2 bases and 7 bases, there was a span of 15 bases. The CDR3 is made up of 16 amino acids. Germline V gives CDR1 MNHEY, CDR2 SVGAGI. The repertoire was sequenced with immunoSEQ multiplex PCR; TCRdb's copy has only in-frame clones and lacks some. Altogether 65,000 or so clones are present, about nine tenths being singletons, with the ten largest covering 3.2%. The source material was peripheral blood. This chain connects TRBV6-5 to TRBJ1-6; tentative D call: TRBD1 (5 bases). The origin of this receptor is a man aged 50 to 60 with active COVID-19. The CDR3 coding sequence is TGTGCCAGCAGTTACGCTTTATGGGGCGCGAATTCACCCCTCCACTTT. This codes for CASSYALWGANSPLHF.